These 24 T cell receptor beta chains originate from one sample sequenced in a study of blood T cell repertoires in COVID-19. The protocol was immunoSEQ multiplex PCR, while the TCRdb copy is restricted to in-frame clones and leaves out a portion. The data show some 350,000 clones, 80% to 90% seen once. Sample: peripheral blood. These receptors were taken from a woman aged 45 to 65 with COVID-19, enrolled during active disease.

This clone has just a few counts. The chain links TRBV2 to TRBJ1-2; 7 nucleotides agree with TRBD1. The V and J ends lost 1 base and 5 bases, in that order; junction bases with no gene match: 10. The CDR3 runs 16 residues. The germline V gene has CDR1 SNHLY and CDR2 FYNNEI. The CDR3 nucleotides are TGTGCCAGCAGTGAAGAAAGGGGGCGCCGTATTTATGGCTACACCTTC. It encodes CASSEERGRRIYGYTF.

V is TRBV29-1 and J is TRBJ2-1, with a weak D call TRBD1 (5 bases). Germline CDR1 reads SQVTM; CDR2 reads ANQGSEA. V lost 4 bases and J 4 bases, leaving 14 bases between the germline ends. This CDR3 region has 14 residues. The CDR3 DNA reads as TGCAGCGTTGGGGGCGCGCTACTATACAATGAGCAGTTCTTC. Encoded protein: CSVGGALLYNEQFF.

This sequence joins TRBV7-2 and TRBJ1-6; possible D gene TRBD1, 6 bases. Per germline, CDR1 SGHTA and CDR2 FQGNSA. The CDR3 consists of 19 residues. V was shortened by 5 bases and J by 7 bases, with 27 bases between the two germline ends. For the CDR3, the DNA is TGTGCCAGCAGCCTACCTCGGCAAGGGGGTACAGTGAGGAATTCACCCCTCCACTTT. This sequence encodes CASSLPRQGGTVRNSPLHF.

The V and J genes are TRBV23-1 and TRBJ1-5; no reliable D call. TRBV23-1 is an ORF for which the function is uncertain. The length of the CDR3 is 14 residues. V was pared by 7 bases and J by 5 bases, with 15 bases between. The CDR3 DNA sequence: TGCGCCAGCAAGCGCCCCAAAGGCCATCAGCCCCAGCATTTT. Protein: CASKRPKGHQPQHF.

The rearrangement uses TRBV11-2 and TRBJ2-2; 14 bases agree with TRBD2. This CDR3 spans 17 amino acids. With 3 bases clipped from V and 7 bases from J, the junction kept 7 bases outside the gene matches. Germline V gene lookup returns CDR1 SGHAT and CDR2 FQNNGV. The CDR3 DNA sequence: TGTGCCAGCAGCTTCGGGACTAGCGGGAGTCGGGTCGGGGAGCTGTTTTTT. This gives the protein CASSFGTSGSRVGELFF.

CDR3 region: CASSYSRTSGSPNEQFF. CDR3 nucleotide sequence: TGTGCCAGCAGTTACTCGCGGACTAGCGGGAGCCCCAATGAGCAGTTCTTC. The chain couples TRBV6-2 or TRBV6-3 to TRBJ2-1; 13 nucleotides match TRBD2. Germline V gene sequence: CDR1 MNHEY, CDR2 SVGEGT. V lost 0 bases, J lost 6 bases, and 5 bases stayed unmatched. This CDR3 spans 17 amino acids.

The chain links TRBV20-1 to TRBJ1-1, with D perhaps matching TRBD1 (5 bases). Germline values: CDR1 DFQATT, CDR2 SNEGSKA (reference sequence). Trimming took 7 bases from V and 3 from J, leaving 9 bases between them. The CDR3 contains 11 residues. The CDR3 reads CSESGDTEAFF. The DNA of the CDR3 is TGCAGTGAGTCGGGGGACACTGAAGCTTTCTTT.

This clone was seen a few times. V and J are TRBV2 and TRBJ1-5; D is undetermined. Trimming removed 5 bases from V and 7 bases from J, with 12 bases in between. The CDR3 is 13 amino acids. Looked up from germline, CDR1 is SNHLY and CDR2 is FYNNEI. This chain's CDR3 is CASSPTGRQPQHF. The CDR3 coding sequence is TGTGCCAGCAGTCCAACGGGGAGACAGCCCCAGCATTTT.

The CDR3 is CASSLGLDTHEQFF. CDR3 sequence (DNA): TGTGCCAGCAGCCTGGGACTGGATACACATGAGCAGTTCTTC. The chain recombines TRBV7-7 with TRBJ2-1, with D perhaps matching TRBD2 (6 bases). The length of the CDR3 is 14 residues. Trimming shortened V by 5 bases and J by 8 bases, and 16 bases separated the two germline ends. Germline CDR1 SSHAT, CDR2 FNYEAQ (reference sequence).

The chain couples TRBV19 to TRBJ1-1; 8 nucleotides line up with TRBD1. Germline V gene data show CDR1 as LNHDA and CDR2 as SQIVND (reference sequence). With 5 bases clipped from V and 11 bases from J, the junction kept 10 bases outside the gene matches. This CDR3 spans 13 amino acids. This chain's CDR3 is CASSSLQGGRAFF. The CDR3 DNA follows: TGTGCCAGTAGTTCCTTACAGGGGGGGAGGGCTTTCTTT.

The DNA for the CDR3 is TGTGCCAGCAGTTCGGGAAACACCATATATTTT. It codes for CASSSGNTIYF. The rearrangement links TRBV28 to TRBJ1-3; D ambiguous. In germline, CDR1 is MDHEN, CDR2 SYDVKM. CDR3 size: 11 residues. V lost 4 bases and J lost 4, with 2 bases in between.

The chain employs TRBV27 and TRBJ2-4; TRBD2 is a possible D gene (5 bases). V lost 5 bases to trimming and J lost 8 bases, with 13 bases between them. CDR1 is MNHEY and CDR2 is SMNVEV in the germline V gene (reference sequence). The CDR3 length is 13 residues. The CDR3 region is CASSPIVRDIQYF. In DNA, the CDR3 is TGTGCCAGCAGTCCAATTGTGAGGGACATTCAGTACTTC.

The chain has TRBV10-1 and TRBJ2-1, with 11 bases identical to TRBD2. The CDR3 sequence is 17 residues long. The junction had 8 bases not matched to a gene; V was cut back by 3 bases and J by 4 bases. CDR1 and CDR2 from the germline V gene are WNHNN and SYGVQD (reference sequence). CDR3 loop: CASSEGVPSGRYNEQFF. The CDR3 DNA reads as TGCGCCAGCAGTGAAGGGGTACCTAGCGGGAGGTACAATGAGCAGTTCTTC.

V is TRBV7-2 and J is TRBJ1-1; D possibly corresponds to TRBD1 (5 bases). CDR3 length: 14 amino acids. V lost 2 bases to trimming and J lost 4 bases, with 11 bases between them. Germline assignment: CDR1 SGHTA and CDR2 FQGNSA. The CDR3 DNA sequence: TGTGCCAGCAGCTTATGGGGGGAGGGCACTGAAGCTTTCTTT. This sequence encodes CASSLWGEGTEAFF.

The chain has TRBV7-9 and TRBJ1-5; maybe TRBD1 (5 bases). CDR1 is SEHNR and CDR2 is FQNEAQ in the germline V gene (reference sequence). V gave up 5 bases and J gave up 7 bases, with 15 bases separating them. There are 14 residues in the CDR3. The CDR3 region is CASSPRTNGQPQHF. In DNA, the CDR3 is TGTGCCAGCAGCCCCCGGACAAACGGCCAGCCCCAGCATTTT.

This rearrangement joins TRBV30 to TRBJ1-1, with D perhaps matching TRBD1 (5 bases). Germline V gives CDR1 GTSNPN, CDR2 SVGIG (reference sequence). The CDR3 totals 12 residues. Trimming pared 0 bases from V and 8 bases from J, leaving 10 bases between. The chain's CDR3 is CAWSVGPREAFF. The CDR3 bases are TGTGCCTGGAGTGTGGGGCCCCGGGAAGCTTTCTTT.

The chain recombines TRBV21-1 with TRBJ2-7; TRBD2 is the table's D call and was not checked against the DNA. TRBV21-1 is described as a pseudogene. The CDR3 loop spans 19 amino acids. The CDR3 DNA sequence: TGTGCCAGCAGAGCCGCGGAATCCCTAGCGGGAGGGCGTACGGAAGAGCAGTACTTC. This codes for CASRAAESLAGGRTEEQYF.

The rearrangement links TRBV7-3 to TRBJ2-7; D call uncertain. The germline V gene has CDR1 SGHTA and CDR2 FQGTGA. The V and J ends lost 0 bases and 6 bases respectively, with 9 bases between them. This CDR3 has 13 amino acids. The CDR3 protein is CASSLTLVGEQYF. CDR3 DNA: TGTGCCAGCAGCTTAACCCTTGTCGGCGAGCAGTACTTC.

The chain uses TRBV19 and TRBJ2-1, with 10 positions matching TRBD2. The CDR3 is 20 amino acids. The V gene's germline CDR1 is LNHDA and CDR2 SQIVND (reference sequence). V lost 7 bases, J lost 2 bases, and 20 bases stayed unmatched. CDR3 loop: CASTVELAGSHYGTYNEQFF. The CDR3 coding sequence is TGTGCCAGTACGGTGGAACTAGCGGGATCCCATTACGGAACCTACAATGAGCAGTTCTTC.

This clone was detected only once. CDR3 sequence (DNA): TGCAGCGGTGGGCAGGGCCCGAACACTGAAGCTTTCTTT. Protein: CSGGQGPNTEAFF. V is TRBV29-1 and J is TRBJ1-1; perhaps TRBD1 as D (5 bases). This CDR3 is 13 amino acids long. The V and J ends lost 7 bases and 1 base respectively, with 13 bases between them. Germline values: CDR1 SQVTM, CDR2 ANQGSEA.

This clone was observed a single time. V gene TRBV19 combines with J gene TRBJ1-1, with TRBD1 as a possible D gene (5 bases). The CDR3 has 14 amino acids. Trimming pared 2 bases from V and 4 bases from J, leaving 11 bases between. The germline gives CDR1 LNHDA, CDR2 SQIVND (reference sequence). Here the CDR3 reads CASSIQGLGTEAFF. The CDR3 DNA reads as TGTGCCAGTAGTATACAGGGTCTGGGCACTGAAGCTTTCTTT.

The rearrangement joins TRBV12-3 or TRBV12-4 to TRBJ1-2, with D possibly matching TRBD1 (5 bases). V was trimmed by 3 bases and J by 6 bases, leaving 8 bases between them. The CDR3 spans 12 residues. The chain's CDR3 is CASSLIQDGYTF. CDR3 in DNA: TGTGCCAGCAGTTTGATACAGGATGGCTACACCTTC.

The V gene is TRBV6-5, the J gene TRBJ2-5, with TRBD1 matching over 8 bases. Germline V CDR1 and CDR2: MNHEY, SVGAGI. CDR3 length equals 15 residues. The junction had 6 bases not matched to a gene; V was cut back by 4 bases and J by 2 bases. This CDR3 reads CASSFSGTGQETQYF. As DNA, the CDR3 is TGTGCCAGCAGTTTTTCCGGGACAGGTCAAGAGACCCAGTACTTC.

The V and J genes are TRBV24-1 and TRBJ2-7, with D possibly matching TRBD1 (6 bases). Germline-derived CDR1 and CDR2 are KGHDR and SFDVKD. V was cut by 3 bases and J by 1 base, with 12 bases left in between. The CDR3 is made up of 15 amino acids. Here the CDR3 reads CATSDPRDTSYEQYF. The CDR3 DNA is TGTGCCACCAGTGATCCGAGGGACACGTCCTACGAGCAGTACTTC.